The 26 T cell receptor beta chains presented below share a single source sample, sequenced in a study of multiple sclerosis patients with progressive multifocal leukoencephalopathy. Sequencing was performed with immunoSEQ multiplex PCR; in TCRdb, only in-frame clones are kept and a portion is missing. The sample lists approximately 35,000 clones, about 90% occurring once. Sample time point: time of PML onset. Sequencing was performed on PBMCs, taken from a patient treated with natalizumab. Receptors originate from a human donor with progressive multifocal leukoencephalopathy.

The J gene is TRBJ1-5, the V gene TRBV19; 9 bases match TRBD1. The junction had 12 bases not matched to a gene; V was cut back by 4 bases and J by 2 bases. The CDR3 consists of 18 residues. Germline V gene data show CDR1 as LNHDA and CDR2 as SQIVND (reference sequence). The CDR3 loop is CASSKTGGTFIGNQPQHF. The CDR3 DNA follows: TGTGCCAGTAGTAAGACAGGGGGGACCTTTATCGGCAATCAGCCCCAGCATTTT.

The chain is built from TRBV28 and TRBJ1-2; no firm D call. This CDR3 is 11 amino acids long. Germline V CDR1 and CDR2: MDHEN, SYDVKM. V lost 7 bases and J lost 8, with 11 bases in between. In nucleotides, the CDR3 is TGTGCCAGCACTGGGTCGGTCGGCTACACCTTC. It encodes CASTGSVGYTF.

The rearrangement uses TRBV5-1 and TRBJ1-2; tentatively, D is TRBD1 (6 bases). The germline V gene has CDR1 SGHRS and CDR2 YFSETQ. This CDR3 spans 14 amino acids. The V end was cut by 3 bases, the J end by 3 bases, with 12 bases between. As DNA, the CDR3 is TGCGCCAGCAGCTCAAACAGGGATGACTATGGCTACACCTTC. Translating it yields CASSSNRDDYGYTF.

The CDR3 DNA sequence: TGTGCCAGCAGCTTAGAAGGGGGCGTTGGAGCTTTCTTT. Its translation is CASSLEGGVGAFF. This sequence joins TRBV7-9 and TRBJ1-1; 7 positions match TRBD1. The CDR3 loop spans 13 amino acids. The trim removed 1 base at V and 10 bases at J, leaving 6 bases unmatched. Per germline, CDR1 SEHNR and CDR2 FQNEAQ (reference sequence).

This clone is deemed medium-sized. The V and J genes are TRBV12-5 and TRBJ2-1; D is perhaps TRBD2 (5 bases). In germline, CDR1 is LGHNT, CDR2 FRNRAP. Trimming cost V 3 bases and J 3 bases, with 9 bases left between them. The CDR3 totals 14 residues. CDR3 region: CASGFSGIYNEQFF. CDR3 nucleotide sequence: TGTGCTAGTGGTTTTTCGGGGATCTACAATGAGCAGTTCTTC.

The CDR3 reads CASSLRGVPSGRASDEQFF. CDR3 bases: TGTGCCAGCAGCTTAAGAGGGGTCCCCAGCGGGAGGGCCAGTGATGAGCAGTTCTTC. The V gene is TRBV7-2, the J gene TRBJ2-1, with 10 bases identical to TRBD2. Germline trimming cut 2 bases from V and 8 bases from J; bases unmatched to any gene: 18. The CDR3 consists of 19 residues. From germline, CDR1 is SGHTA and CDR2 FQGNSA.

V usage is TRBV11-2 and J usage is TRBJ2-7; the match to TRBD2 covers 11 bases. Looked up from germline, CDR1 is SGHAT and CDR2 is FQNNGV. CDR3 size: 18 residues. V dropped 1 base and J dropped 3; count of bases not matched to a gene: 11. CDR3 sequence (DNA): TGTGCCAGCAGCTTAGGTTCAAATAGGGGACTAGCGGTCTACGAGCAGTACTTC. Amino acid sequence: CASSLGSNRGLAVYEQYF.

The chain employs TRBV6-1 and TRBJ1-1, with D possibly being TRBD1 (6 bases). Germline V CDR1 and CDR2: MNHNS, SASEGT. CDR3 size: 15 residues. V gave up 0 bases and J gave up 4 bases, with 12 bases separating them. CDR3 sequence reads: CASSEAGGRATEAFF. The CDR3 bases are TGTGCCAGCAGTGAAGCTGGGGGGCGAGCCACTGAAGCTTTCTTT.

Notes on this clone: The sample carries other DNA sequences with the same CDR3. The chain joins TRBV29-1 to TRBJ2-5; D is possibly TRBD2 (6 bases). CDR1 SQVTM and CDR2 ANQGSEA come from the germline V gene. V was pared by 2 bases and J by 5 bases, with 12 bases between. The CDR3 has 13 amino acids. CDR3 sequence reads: CSVEKGRSETQYF. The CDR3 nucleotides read TGCAGCGTTGAAAAAGGGAGGAGCGAGACCCAGTACTTC.

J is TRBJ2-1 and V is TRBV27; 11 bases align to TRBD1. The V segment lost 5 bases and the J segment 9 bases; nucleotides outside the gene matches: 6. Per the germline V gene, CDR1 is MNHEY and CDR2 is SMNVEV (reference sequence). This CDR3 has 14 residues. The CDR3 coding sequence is TGTGCCAGCAGTCCGGGACAGGGGGTGGGTGAGCAGTTCTTC. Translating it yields CASSPGQGVGEQFF.

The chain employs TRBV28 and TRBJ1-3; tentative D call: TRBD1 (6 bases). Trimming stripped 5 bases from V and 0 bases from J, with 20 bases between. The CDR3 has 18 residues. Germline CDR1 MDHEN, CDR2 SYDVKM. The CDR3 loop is CASSEPGGRKPSGNTIYF. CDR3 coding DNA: TGTGCCAGCAGTGAACCTGGGGGGCGCAAACCCTCTGGAAACACCATATATTTT.

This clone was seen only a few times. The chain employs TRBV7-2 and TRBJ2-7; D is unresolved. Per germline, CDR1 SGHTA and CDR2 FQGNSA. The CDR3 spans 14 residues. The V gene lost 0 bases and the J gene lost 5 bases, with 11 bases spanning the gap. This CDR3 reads CASSLAVYVHEQYF. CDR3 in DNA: TGTGCCAGCAGCTTAGCAGTATATGTCCACGAGCAGTACTTC. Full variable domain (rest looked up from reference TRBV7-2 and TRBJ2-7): GAGVSQSPSNKVTEKGKDVELRCDPISGHTALYWYRQSLGQGLEFLIYFQGNSAPDKSGLPSDRFSAERTGGSVSTLTIQRTQQEDSAVYLCASSLAVYVHEQYFGPGTRLTVT.

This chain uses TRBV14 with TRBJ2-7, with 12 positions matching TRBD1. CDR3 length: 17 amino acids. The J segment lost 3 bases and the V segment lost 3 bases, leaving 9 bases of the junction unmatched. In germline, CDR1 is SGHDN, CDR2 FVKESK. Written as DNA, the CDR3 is TGTGCCAGCAGCCACAGGGTGGGGACAGGGGGCGTCTACGAGCAGTACTTC. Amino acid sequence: CASSHRVGTGGVYEQYF.

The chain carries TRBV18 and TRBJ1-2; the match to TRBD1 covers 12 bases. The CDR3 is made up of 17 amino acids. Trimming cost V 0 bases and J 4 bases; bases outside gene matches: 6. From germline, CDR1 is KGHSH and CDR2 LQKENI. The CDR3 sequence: CASSPPVGTGGIYGYTF. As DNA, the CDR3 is TGTGCCAGCTCACCACCCGTGGGGACAGGGGGCATCTATGGCTACACCTTC.

The CDR3 DNA follows: TGTGCCAGCAAACTTACGCAAGGTGAGCAGTTCTTC. Amino acid sequence: CASKLTQGEQFF. The chain links TRBV6-6 to TRBJ2-1; D uncertain. This CDR3 spans 12 amino acids. Germline CDR1 reads MNHNY; CDR2 reads SVGAGI (reference sequence). V shed 7 bases and J shed 9 bases, with 13 bases lying between them.

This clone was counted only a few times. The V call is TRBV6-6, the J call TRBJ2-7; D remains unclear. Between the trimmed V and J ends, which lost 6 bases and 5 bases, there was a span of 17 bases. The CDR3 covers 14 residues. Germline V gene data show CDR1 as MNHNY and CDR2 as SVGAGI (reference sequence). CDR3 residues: CASRPHTPRDEQYF. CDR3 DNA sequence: TGTGCCAGCAGGCCCCATACCCCTCGGGACGAGCAGTACTTC.

CDR3 sequence (DNA): TGCGCCAGCAGCTTGGCCAATACTAGACCAGATACGCAGTATTTT. This sequence encodes CASSLANTRPDTQYF. The chain links TRBV5-1 to TRBJ2-3; D perhaps matches TRBD2 (5 bases). Germline V lookup: CDR1 SGHRS, CDR2 YFSETQ. The CDR3 covers 15 residues. Trimming left V 0 bases short and J 4 bases short, with 12 bases between.

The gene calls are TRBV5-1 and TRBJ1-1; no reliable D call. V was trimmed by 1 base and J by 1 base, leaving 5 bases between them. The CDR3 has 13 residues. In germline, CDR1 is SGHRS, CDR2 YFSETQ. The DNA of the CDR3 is TGCGCCAGCAGCTTGAATCAGAACACTGAAGCTTTCTTT. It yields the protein CASSLNQNTEAFF.

This CDR3 reads CASSLGGAQRGSPLHF. As DNA, the CDR3 is TGTGCCAGCAGTTTAGGCGGGGCACAACGGGGTTCACCCCTCCACTTT. The genes are TRBV27 and TRBJ1-6, with D possibly matching TRBD1 (5 bases). This CDR3 has 16 amino acids. The ends were cut back, 2 bases at V and 9 bases at J, with 17 bases in the middle. The germline V gene has CDR1 MNHEY and CDR2 SMNVEV (reference sequence).

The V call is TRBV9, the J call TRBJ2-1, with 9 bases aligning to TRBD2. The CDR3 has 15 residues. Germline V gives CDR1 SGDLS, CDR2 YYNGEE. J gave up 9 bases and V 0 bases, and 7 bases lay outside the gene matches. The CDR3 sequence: CASSVEGTSWGEQFF. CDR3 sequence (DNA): TGTGCCAGCAGCGTAGAAGGGACTAGCTGGGGTGAGCAGTTCTTC.

CDR3 DNA sequence: TGTGCCAGCAAACCCGGCGGAGGATTCAATCAGCCCCAGCATTTT. This sequence encodes CASKPGGGFNQPQHF. The genes are TRBV2 and TRBJ1-5; D is uncertain. The V end lost 7 bases, the J end lost 3 bases, and 16 bases lay between the germline ends. Germline CDR1 is SNHLY and CDR2 is FYNNEI. The CDR3 runs 15 residues.

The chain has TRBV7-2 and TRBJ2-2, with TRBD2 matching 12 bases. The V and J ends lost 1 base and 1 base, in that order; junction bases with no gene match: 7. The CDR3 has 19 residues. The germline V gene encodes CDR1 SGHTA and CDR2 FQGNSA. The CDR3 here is CASSLVGSSGRGNTGELFF. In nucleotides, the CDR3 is TGTGCCAGCAGCTTAGTGGGGTCTAGCGGGAGGGGGAACACCGGGGAGCTGTTTTTT.

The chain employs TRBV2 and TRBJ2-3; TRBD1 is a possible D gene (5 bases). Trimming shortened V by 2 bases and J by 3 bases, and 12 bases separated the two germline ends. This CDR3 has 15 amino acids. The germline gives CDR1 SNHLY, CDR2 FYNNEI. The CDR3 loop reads CASSEQGRRTDTQYF. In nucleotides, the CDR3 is TGTGCCAGCAGTGAACAGGGTCGGAGAACAGATACGCAGTATTTT.

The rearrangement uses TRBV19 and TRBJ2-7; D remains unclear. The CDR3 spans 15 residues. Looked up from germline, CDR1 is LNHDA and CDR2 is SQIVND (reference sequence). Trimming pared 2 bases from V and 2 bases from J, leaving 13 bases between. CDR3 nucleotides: TGTGCCAGTAGTATAAGGGCCCTTCTTCCCTACGAGCAGTACTTC. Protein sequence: CASSIRALLPYEQYF.

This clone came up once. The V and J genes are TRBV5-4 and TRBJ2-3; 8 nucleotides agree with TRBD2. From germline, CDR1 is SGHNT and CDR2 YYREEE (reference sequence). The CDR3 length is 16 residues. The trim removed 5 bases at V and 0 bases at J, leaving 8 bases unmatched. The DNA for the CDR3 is TGTGCCAGCAGACCTACTAGCGGATCTAGCACAGATACGCAGTATTTT. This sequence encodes CASRPTSGSSTDTQYF.

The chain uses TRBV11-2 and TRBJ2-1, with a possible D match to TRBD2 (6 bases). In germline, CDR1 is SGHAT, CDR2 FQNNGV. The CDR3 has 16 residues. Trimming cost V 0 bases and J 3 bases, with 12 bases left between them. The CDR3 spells CASSLERRDYYNEQFF. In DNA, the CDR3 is TGTGCCAGCAGCTTAGAACGGCGGGATTACTACAATGAGCAGTTCTTC.